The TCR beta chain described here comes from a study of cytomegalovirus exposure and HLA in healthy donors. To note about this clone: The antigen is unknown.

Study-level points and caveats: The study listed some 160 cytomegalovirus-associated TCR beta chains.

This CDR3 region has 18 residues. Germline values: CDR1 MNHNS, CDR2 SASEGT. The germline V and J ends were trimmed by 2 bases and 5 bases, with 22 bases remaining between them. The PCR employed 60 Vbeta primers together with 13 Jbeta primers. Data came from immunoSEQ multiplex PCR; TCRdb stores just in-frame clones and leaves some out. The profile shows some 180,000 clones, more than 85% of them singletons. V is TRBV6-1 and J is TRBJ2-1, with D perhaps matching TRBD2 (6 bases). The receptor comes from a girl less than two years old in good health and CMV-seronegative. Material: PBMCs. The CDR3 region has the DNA TGTGCCAGCAGTGAAACTCGACCCTGGCGGGATAAGAACAATGAGCAGTTCTTC. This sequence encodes CASSETRPWRDKNNEQFF.